The next 31 T cell receptor beta chains were all read from a single sample in a study of T-cell memory formation after mild COVID-19. TCRdb reanalysed the 5' RACE reads using MiXCR and keeps one entry per CDR3 protein. There are about 400,000 distinct CDR3 sequences in the sample; around 22% occur only once, and roughly 13% lies in the top ten. Material: PBMCs or a T cell subset sorted from them (not recorded which). Receptors originate from an adult woman who had mild COVID-19 (a few samples of this study predate the infection). Cell type and time point are not known.

The gene calls are TRBV12-3 or TRBV12-4 and TRBJ1-4; D not certain. The CDR3 has 17 residues. Trimming pared 3 bases from V and 0 bases from J, leaving 14 bases between. CDR3: CASSFRRTAATNEKLFF. In DNA, the CDR3 is TGTGCCAGCAGTTTCCGGCGAACAGCCGCAACTAATGAAAAACTGTTTTTT.

The chain carries TRBV12-3 or TRBV12-4 and TRBJ2-7; D gene uncertain. The V and J ends lost 3 bases and 2 bases respectively, with 5 bases between them. The CDR3 sequence is 12 residues long. The CDR3 region has the DNA TGTGCCAGCAGTTTCCGGGCCTACGAGCAGTACTTC. Its protein product is CASSFRAYEQYF.

V is TRBV7-2 and J is TRBJ2-1; the D gene is possibly TRBD2 (6 bases). CDR1 and CDR2 from the germline V gene are SGHTA and FQGNSA. V was clipped by 5 bases and J by 5 bases, with 13 bases between them. The CDR3 covers 14 residues. Here the CDR3 reads CASSVGGADNEQFF. DNA for the CDR3: TGTGCCAGCAGCGTGGGGGGAGCTGACAATGAGCAGTTCTTC.

This CDR3 reads CASSPPKGHRDSWTEAFF. CDR3 DNA sequence: TGTGCCAGCAGCCCCCCGAAGGGACACAGGGACTCGTGGACTGAAGCTTTCTTT. The chain joins TRBV7-9 to TRBJ1-1; maybe TRBD1 (6 bases). Germline assignment: CDR1 SEHNR and CDR2 FQNEAQ (reference sequence). The V end lost 5 bases, the J end lost 5 bases, and 27 bases lay between the germline ends. This CDR3 has 18 amino acids.

This clonotype came up a few times. CDR3 amino acids: CASSYVRGANNQPQHF. The CDR3 DNA is TGTGCCAGCAGCTATGTGCGGGGGGCGAATAATCAGCCCCAGCATTTT. V usage is TRBV2 and J usage is TRBJ1-5; D possibly corresponds to TRBD1 (6 bases). CDR1 SNHLY and CDR2 FYNNEI come from the germline V gene. This CDR3 spans 16 amino acids. V shed 6 bases and J shed 4 bases, with 19 bases lying between them. Combining the CDR3 with reference TRBV2 and TRBJ1-5 gives the whole variable domain EPEVTQTPSHQVTQMGQEVILRCVPISNHLYFYWYRQILGQKVEFLVSFYNNEISEKSEIFDDQFSVERPDGSNFTLKIRSTKLEDSAMYFCASSYVRGANNQPQHFGDGTRLSIL.

This clonotype was observed a handful of times. The chain has TRBV7-3 and TRBJ2-5, with TRBD2 matching over 12 bases. Unmatched junction bases numbered 6, after V lost 6 bases and J lost 7 bases. In germline, CDR1 is SGHTA, CDR2 FQGTGA. This CDR3 is 14 amino acids long. CDR3 amino acids: CASRLAGGKGTQYF. Here the CDR3 DNA reads TGTGCCAGCAGACTAGCGGGGGGTAAGGGGACCCAGTACTTC.

The chain joins TRBV24-1 to TRBJ2-1, with D possibly being TRBD2 (6 bases). This CDR3 contains 15 residues. The V gene's germline CDR1 is KGHDR and CDR2 SFDVKD. The V gene lost 3 bases and the J gene lost 8 bases, with 16 bases spanning the gap. CDR3 sequence: CATSDPRDSIHEQFF. The CDR3 DNA follows: TGTGCCACCAGTGATCCCCGGGACTCCATCCATGAGCAGTTCTTC.

The chain couples TRBV27 to TRBJ2-7, with D tentatively TRBD2 (5 bases). CDR1 and CDR2 from the germline V gene are MNHEY and SMNVEV (reference sequence). The V end was cut by 3 bases, the J end by 8 bases, with 11 bases between. This CDR3 contains 12 residues. Written as DNA, the CDR3 is TGTGCCAGCAGTTTTCCTTCGGGGAAGCAGTACTTC. It specifies CASSFPSGKQYF.

This clonotype was observed at least ten times. The chain recombines TRBV24-1 with TRBJ2-1; a possible D gene is TRBD1 (5 bases). Trimming took off 5 bases at V and 4 bases at J, with 8 bases between the two ends. CDR3 length: 13 residues. Germline lookup yields CDR1 KGHDR and CDR2 SFDVKD. CDR3 DNA: TGTGCCACCAGTGGTAGGGGATACAATGAGCAGTTCTTC. Its protein product is CATSGRGYNEQFF.

The gene calls are TRBV3-1 and TRBJ1-2; D is ambiguous. This CDR3 is 15 amino acids long. V shed 1 base and J shed 0 bases, with 9 bases lying between them. Germline CDR1 LGHDT, CDR2 YNNKEL (reference sequence). This CDR3 reads CASSQGTGANYGYTF. CDR3 DNA sequence: TGTGCCAGCAGCCAAGGGACCGGAGCTAACTATGGCTACACCTTC.

The CDR3 reads CATKDRVDTGELFF. CDR3 nucleotides: TGTGCCACCAAGGACAGGGTGGACACCGGGGAGCTGTTTTTT. The rearrangement links TRBV6-1 to TRBJ2-2; 8 bases fit TRBD1. The germline CDR1 and CDR2 sequences are MNHNS and SASEGT. The CDR3 extends over 14 amino acids. The V and J ends lost 10 bases and 3 bases, in that order; junction bases with no gene match: 7.

The DNA of the CDR3 is TGTGCCAGCAGTCGGCTTAGGGGTCCTTATGGCAATCAGCCCCAGCATTTT. Protein sequence: CASSRLRGPYGNQPQHF. This chain joins TRBV27 and TRBJ1-5; D is possibly TRBD1 (5 bases). The CDR3 consists of 17 residues. Trimming left V 5 bases short and J 2 bases short, with 19 bases between. Germline V gives CDR1 MNHEY, CDR2 SMNVEV (reference sequence).

The chain recombines TRBV4-3 with TRBJ2-7; no clear D. V was shortened by 1 base and J by 1 base, with 5 bases between the two germline ends. Germline V gives CDR1 LGHNA, CDR2 YSLEER. The CDR3 spans 13 residues. CDR3 DNA: TGCGCCAGCAGCCAAGCCCAGTCCTACGAGCAGTACTTC. Residues: CASSQAQSYEQYF.

CDR3: CASRTLGWTDTQYF. The CDR3 DNA sequence: TGTGCCAGCAGGACCCTAGGGTGGACAGATACGCAGTATTTT. J is TRBJ2-3 and V is TRBV12-3 or TRBV12-4; D unclear. V lost 6 bases and J lost 3, with 13 bases in between. The CDR3 has 14 residues.

J is TRBJ2-2 and V is TRBV20-1; D may be TRBD2 (5 bases). CDR1 DFQATT and CDR2 SNEGSKA come from the germline V gene (reference sequence). Trimming removed 6 bases at V and 3 bases at J, with 11 bases between. The CDR3 runs to 13 residues. This CDR3 reads CSARAEDTGELFF. The CDR3 DNA reads as TGCAGTGCACGCGCGGAGGACACCGGGGAGCTGTTTTTT.

A few counts support this clonotype. V gene TRBV12-3 or TRBV12-4 combines with J gene TRBJ2-7; 8 positions match TRBD1. V lost 3 bases and J lost 5; bases outside the gene matches: 6. This CDR3 is built from 14 residues. CDR3 DNA: TGTGCCAGCAGTTTCCGCGACAGGGGCAACGAGCAGTACTTC. It yields the protein CASSFRDRGNEQYF.

This clonotype appeared a few times. The gene calls are TRBV23-1 and TRBJ2-1; 8 bases map to TRBD1. TRBV23-1 counts as an open reading frame of uncertain function. The CDR3 length is 20 residues. The trim removed 2 bases at V and 0 bases at J, leaving 15 bases unmatched. The CDR3 here is CASSQRSDRAGRISYNEQFF. In DNA form, the CDR3 reads TGCGCCAGCAGTCAAAGGTCGGACAGGGCGGGACGAATCTCCTACAATGAGCAGTTCTTC.

The sample holds one count of this clonotype. The genes are TRBV11-3 and TRBJ2-5; no firm D call. Per germline, CDR1 SGHNT and CDR2 YENEEA. V shed 5 bases and J shed 2 bases, with 12 bases lying between them. The CDR3 is made up of 14 amino acids. CDR3 nucleotides: TGTGCCAGCAGCAAGCCGGGTATACAAGAGACCCAGTACTTC. Residues: CASSKPGIQETQYF.

This clonotype has a handful of counts. V is TRBV25-1 and J is TRBJ2-6; no reliable D call. Germline V gene data show CDR1 as MGHDK and CDR2 as SYGVNS. The CDR3 consists of 15 residues. The V end lost 3 bases, the J end lost 0 bases, and 6 bases lay between the germline ends. This chain's CDR3 is CASSERFSGANVLTF. CDR3 in DNA: TGTGCCAGCAGTGAGCGGTTCTCTGGGGCCAACGTCCTGACTTTC.

In regard to this clonotype: The junction shows a germline mismatch at one end, possibly a read error. The genes are TRBV20-1 and TRBJ1-2; D call uncertain. Germline-derived CDR1 and CDR2 are DFQATT and SNEGSKA (reference sequence). CDR3 length: 14 residues. The CDR3 bases are TGCAGTGCTAGAAGTCCCCCGCTTAACTATGGCTTCACCTTC. Its translation is CSARSPPLNYGFTF.

The sample holds a few counts of this clonotype. The chain carries TRBV5-1 and TRBJ2-7; the match to TRBD2 covers 8 bases. CDR3 length: 15 residues. V shed 0 bases and J 1 base; nucleotides not matched to a gene: 3. Germline V gene lookup returns CDR1 SGHRS and CDR2 YFSETQ. Written as DNA, the CDR3 is TGCGCCAGCAGCTTGGCAACGGGAGGGTCCTACGAGCAGTACTTC. Translated, it gives CASSLATGGSYEQYF. The whole variable domain, remainder taken from reference TRBV5-1 and TRBJ2-7, is KAGVTQTPRYLIKTRGQQVTLSCSPISGHRSVSWYQQTPGQGLQFLFEYFSETQRNKGNFPGRFSGRQFSNSRSEMNVSTLELGDSALYLCASSLATGGSYEQYFGPGTRLTVT.

This rearrangement joins TRBV24-1 to TRBJ2-2; 15 bases are shared with TRBD2. The CDR3 runs to 20 residues. Losses at the gene ends were 2 bases for V and 5 bases for J; bases not matched to a gene: 11. Germline V lookup: CDR1 KGHDR, CDR2 SFDVKD. CDR3 protein: CATSDSSGLAGGPRTGELFF. CDR3 coding DNA: TGTGCCACCAGTGATTCCAGCGGACTAGCGGGAGGGCCTCGGACCGGGGAGCTGTTTTTT.

This clonotype came up a few times. CDR3: CASSLQDTPFEQYF. The CDR3 DNA reads as TGTGCCAGCAGCCTACAGGATACCCCTTTCGAGCAGTACTTC. V gene TRBV7-8 combines with J gene TRBJ2-7, with D possibly matching TRBD1 (5 bases). The germline CDR1 and CDR2 sequences are SGHVS and FQNEAQ. The CDR3 covers 14 residues. V was shortened by 5 bases and J by 6 bases, with 17 bases between the two germline ends.

This clonotype was seen a few times. The J gene is TRBJ2-7, the V gene TRBV29-1; no clear D. Germline V gene data show CDR1 as SQVTM and CDR2 as ANQGSEA. CDR3 length: 12 amino acids. The V and J ends lost 4 bases and 5 bases respectively, with 12 bases between them. As DNA, the CDR3 is TGCAGCGTTGGGGGTCAGAATGACGAGCAGTACTTC. This translates into CSVGGQNDEQYF.

There are a few counts of this clonotype. The CDR3 sequence: CASSPGWGREGNEQFF. For the CDR3, the DNA is TGTGCCAGCAGCCCGGGGTGGGGGAGAGAAGGCAATGAGCAGTTCTTC. V is TRBV11-2 and J is TRBJ2-1, with D possibly being TRBD1 or TRBD2 (5 bases each). In germline, CDR1 is SGHAT, CDR2 FQNNGV. V gave up 5 bases and J gave up 6 bases, with 20 bases separating them. The CDR3 covers 16 residues.

This clonotype was seen only a few times. The CDR3, as DNA: TGTGCCAGCAGCTTGGACAGCGGGGCAGCCTACGAGCAGTACTTC. It yields the protein CASSLDSGAAYEQYF. The chain joins TRBV5-4 to TRBJ2-7; 7 positions agree with TRBD2. Per the germline V gene, CDR1 is SGHNT and CDR2 is YYREEE (reference sequence). This CDR3 comprises 15 residues. Trimming cost V 0 bases and J 2 bases; bases outside gene matches: 5. Complete variable domain (other parts from reference TRBV5-4 and TRBJ2-7): ETGVTQSPTHLIKTRGQQVTLRCSSQSGHNTVSWYQQALGQGPQFIFQYYREEENGRGNFPPRFSGLQFPNYSSELNVNALELDDSALYLCASSLDSGAAYEQYFGPGTRLTVT.

Only a few counts were recorded for this clonotype. The chain is built from TRBV27 and TRBJ2-7; the match to TRBD1 covers 7 bases. The CDR3 spans 15 residues. The germline gives CDR1 MNHEY, CDR2 SMNVEV (reference sequence). The trim removed 6 bases at V and 6 bases at J, leaving 14 bases unmatched. In DNA form, the CDR3 reads TGTGCCAGCAGCACCCTCCCTGAAGGGGGCCTCGAGCAGTACTTC. It encodes CASSTLPEGGLEQYF.

The chain couples TRBV7-9 to TRBJ1-5; possible D gene TRBD1, 5 bases. Trimming cost V 5 bases and J 1 base, with 9 bases left between them. CDR3 length equals 14 residues. Germline V gene data show CDR1 as SEHNR and CDR2 as FQNEAQ (reference sequence). The CDR3 sequence: CASSQGGSNQPQHF. The CDR3 DNA reads as TGTGCCAGCAGCCAGGGAGGAAGCAATCAGCCCCAGCATTTT.

The chain carries TRBV4-1 and TRBJ2-7; possible D gene TRBD2, 5 bases. Trimming stripped 7 bases from V and 1 base from J, with 14 bases between. CDR3 length equals 14 residues. Germline-derived CDR1 and CDR2 are MGHRA and YSYEKL. The CDR3 here is CASTLNRGSYEQYF. CDR3 bases: TGCGCCAGCACCTTAAACCGGGGTTCCTACGAGCAGTACTTC.

This clonotype has ten or more counts. The chain has TRBV29-1 and TRBJ2-7; 9 positions agree with TRBD2. Germline lookup yields CDR1 SQVTM and CDR2 ANQGSEA. The V and J ends lost 4 bases and 0 bases, in that order; junction bases with no gene match: 1. The CDR3 length is 13 residues. The CDR3 reads CSVVRGGSYEQYF. CDR3 nucleotide sequence: TGCAGCGTTGTGCGGGGGGGCTCCTACGAGCAGTACTTC.

This clonotype was found a few times. V and J are TRBV6-5 and TRBJ2-1; TRBD2 matches 12 bases. This CDR3 has 15 residues. The germline CDR1 and CDR2 sequences are MNHEY and SVGAGI. V trimming: 6 bases; J trimming: 4 bases; junction bases outside the gene matches: 4. Here the CDR3 reads CASRSGTSGYNEQFF. CDR3 coding DNA: TGTGCCAGCAGGTCCGGGACTAGCGGGTACAATGAGCAGTTCTTC.